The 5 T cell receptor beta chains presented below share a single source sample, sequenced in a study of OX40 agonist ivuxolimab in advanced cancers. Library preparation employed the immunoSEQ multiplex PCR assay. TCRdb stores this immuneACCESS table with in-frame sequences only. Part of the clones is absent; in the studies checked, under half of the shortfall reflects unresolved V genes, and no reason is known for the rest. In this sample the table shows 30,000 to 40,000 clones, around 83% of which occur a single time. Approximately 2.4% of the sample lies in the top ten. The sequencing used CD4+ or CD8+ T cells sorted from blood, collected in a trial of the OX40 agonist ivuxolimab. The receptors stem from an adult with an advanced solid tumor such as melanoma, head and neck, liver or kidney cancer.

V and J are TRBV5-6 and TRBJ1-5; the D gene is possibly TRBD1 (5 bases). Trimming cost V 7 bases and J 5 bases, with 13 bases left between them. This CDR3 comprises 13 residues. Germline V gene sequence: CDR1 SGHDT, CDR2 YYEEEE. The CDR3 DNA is TGTGCCAGCGGCCAGGGTCCGGATCAGCCCCAGCATTTT. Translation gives CASGQGPDQPQHF. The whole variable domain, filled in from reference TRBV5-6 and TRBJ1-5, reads DAGVTQSPTHLIKTRGQQVTLRCSPKSGHDTVSWYQQALGQGPQFIFQYYEEEERQRGNFPDRFSGHQFPNYSSELNVNALLLGDSALYLCASGQGPDQPQHFGDGTRLSIL.

Here the CDR3 reads CASLAQGSSNQPQHF. The CDR3 DNA reads as TGTGCCAGCTTGGCACAGGGCTCTAGCAATCAGCCCCAGCATTTT. V gene TRBV6-1 combines with J gene TRBJ1-5, with D maybe TRBD1 (6 bases). V was pared by 8 bases and J by 0 bases, with 14 bases between. This CDR3 contains 15 residues. Germline V gene data show CDR1 as MNHNS and CDR2 as SASEGT.

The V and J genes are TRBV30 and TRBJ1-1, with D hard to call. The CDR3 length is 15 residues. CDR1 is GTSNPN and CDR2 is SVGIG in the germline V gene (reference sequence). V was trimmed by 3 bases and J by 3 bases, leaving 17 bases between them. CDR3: CAWSRLGRRDTEAFF. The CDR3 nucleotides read TGTGCCTGGAGCCGACTCGGGCGGAGGGACACTGAAGCTTTCTTT.

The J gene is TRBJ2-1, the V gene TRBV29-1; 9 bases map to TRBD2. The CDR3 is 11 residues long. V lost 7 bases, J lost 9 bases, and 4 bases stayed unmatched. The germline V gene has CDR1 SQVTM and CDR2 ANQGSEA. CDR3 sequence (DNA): TGCAGCGCTACAGCGGGAGGTGAGCAGTTCTTC. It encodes CSATAGGEQFF.

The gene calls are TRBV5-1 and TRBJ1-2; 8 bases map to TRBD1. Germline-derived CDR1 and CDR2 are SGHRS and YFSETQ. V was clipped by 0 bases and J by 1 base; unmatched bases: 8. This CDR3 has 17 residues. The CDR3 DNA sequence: TGCGCCAGCAGCTTGGGGACAGGGTTAAACTTTAACTATGGCTACACCTTC. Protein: CASSLGTGLNFNYGYTF. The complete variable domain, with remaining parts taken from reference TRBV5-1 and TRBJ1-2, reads KAGVTQTPRYLIKTRGQQVTLSCSPISGHRSVSWYQQTPGQGLQFLFEYFSETQRNKGNFPGRFSGRQFSNSRSEMNVSTLELGDSALYLCASSLGTGLNFNYGYTFGSGTRLTVV.